This entry features one T cell receptor beta chain sequence. Antigen unknown. Focal radiation plus CTLA-4 blockade with ipilimumab was administered to patients who had chemo-refractory metastatic non-small-cell lung cancer. This sample was taken from a study of radiotherapy plus CTLA-4 blockade in lung cancer. Assay: immunoSEQ multiplex PCR; the TCRdb copy retains only in-frame clones and omits some. Among 90,000 to 95,000 clones listed, 83% were seen once. Germline-derived CDR1 and CDR2 are LNHDA and SQIVND (reference sequence). With 5 bases removed from V and 2 bases from J, the gap between germline ends came to 10 bases. The CDR3 is made up of 14 amino acids. Study outcomes and limitations: Following radiotherapy plus ipilimumab, tumor-derived TCR clones expanded in the blood.

This clonotype originated in a human donor with non-small cell lung cancer who had stable disease on radiotherapy plus ipilimumab. Sequencing used peripheral blood, obtained from a patient treated with radiotherapy plus ipilimumab. The chain has TRBV19 and TRBJ1-3; D is undetermined. CDR3 sequence (DNA): TGTGCCAGTAGTCCGGGAGGAGCTGGAAACACCATATATTTT. Protein sequence: CASSPGGAGNTIYF.